A selection of T cell receptor beta chains follows, all from one sample in a study of CD8+ T cells in alopecia areata. Clones were sequenced by immunoSEQ multiplex PCR, and TCRdb holds only the in-frame ones, with some missing. The sample contains roughly 250,000 clones, roughly two thirds of which appear only once. The sample here was CD4+ T cells sorted from blood, taken at week 0. The receptors come from a human donor with alopecia areata. The CDR3 runs from the conserved cysteine through the conserved F or W. A D gene is named only where the DNA matches it firmly. Not every row has a clone size; where given, it reads once, few, many or a size class.

clone_size j_call v_call d_call cdr3_nt cdr3_aa
NA TRBJ1-1 TRBV30 TRBD1 TGTGCCTGGAGTAGCCCCCGCCAACCGACCGCCCAGGGGGGCACTGAAGCTTTCTTT CAWSSPRQPTAQGGTEAFF
NA TRBJ2-1 TRBV6-6 NA TGTGCCAGCAGCCTCGCTGGTGGGCGGAATGAGCAGTTCTTC CASSLAGGRNEQFF
NA TRBJ1-1 TRBV1 NA TGCACCAGCAGCCAATGCCAACCGGGACCATATCAGGGTACTGAAGCTTTCTTT CTSSQCQPGPYQGTEAFF
NA TRBJ1-1 TRBV30 NA TGTGCCTGGAGTGTTTACAGGGCGGACACTGAAGCTTTCTTT CAWSVYRADTEAFF
NA TRBJ1-1 TRBV29-1 TRBD1 TGCAGCGTTGCCAGGGGGATGAACACTGAAGCTTTCTTT CSVARGMNTEAFF
NA TRBJ1-1 TRBV6-5 NA TGTGCCAGCAGAGAAGTGGGTGAAGCTTTCTTT CASREVGEAFF
NA TRBJ1-1 TRBV7-9 NA TGTGCCAGCAGCCAGGGGCAGTTGAACACTGAAGCTTTCTTT CASSQGQLNTEAFF
NA TRBJ1-4 TRBV23-1 NA TGCGCCAGCAGTCAATCACGCGAAAAACTGTTTTTT CASSQSREKLFF
NA TRBJ1-5 TRBV30 TRBD1 TGTGCCTGGACGGCGGGACAGTTTAATCAGCCCCAGCATTTT CAWTAGQFNQPQHF
NA TRBJ2-5 TRBV5-1 NA TGCGCCAGCAGCTTGTCGGGGGCAGGAGAGACCCAGTACTTC CASSLSGAGETQYF
NA TRBJ1-2 TRBV30 TRBD1 TGTGCCTGGAGTCGCCTTGGACAGGGGGCAAACTATGGCTACACCTTC CAWSRLGQGANYGYTF
NA TRBJ1-6 TRBV14 NA TGTGCCAGCAGCCAAGCCCCCCAGGGGAATTCACCCCTCCACTTT CASSQAPQGNSPLHF
NA TRBJ2-5 TRBV7-2 NA TGTGCCAGCAGCCCGAGGAGGGTAGAGACCCAGTACTTC CASSPRRVETQYF
NA TRBJ2-3 TRBV29-1 TRBD1 TGCAGCGTCGCGGACAGGCAGAGCACAGATACGCAGTATTTT CSVADRQSTDTQYF
NA TRBJ1-2 TRBV30 TRBD1 TGTGCCTGGAATTCGGGACAGCTCTATGGCTACACCTTC CAWNSGQLYGYTF
NA TRBJ2-5 TRBV5-1 TRBD2 TGCGCCAGCAGCTTGGCCGGGAGCGGGGGGTCTCAAGAGACCCAGTACTTC CASSLAGSGGSQETQYF
NA TRBJ2-1 TRBV7-9 TRBD1 TGTGCCAGCAGCTCCGGACAGGGTCGGGGCAATGAGCAGTTCTTC CASSSGQGRGNEQFF
once TRBJ1-2 TRBV15 NA TGTGCCACCAGCCCTGATGGGGGGCTATATGGCTACACCTTC CATSPDGGLYGYTF
once TRBJ2-1 TRBV9 NA TGTGCCAGCAGCGTAGCCAGCCTTGGTGAGCAGTTCTTC CASSVASLGEQFF
NA TRBJ2-1 TRBV30 NA TGTGCCTGGAGCCTGACTATGATTGAGCAGTTCTTC CAWSLTMIEQFF
NA TRBJ2-3 TRBV5-1 NA TGCGCCAGCACACCACTGACAGACTCTAGCACAGATACGCAGTATTTT CASTPLTDSSTDTQYF
NA TRBJ1-5 TRBV5-6 NA TGTGCCAGCAGCTTGGCCGGCCGGCCCCAGCATTTT CASSLAGRPQHF
NA TRBJ2-7 TRBV5-1 NA TGCGCCAGCAGCCGGGGGGACAGCTACGAGCAGTACTTC CASSRGDSYEQYF
NA TRBJ1-6 TRBV9 NA TGTGCCAGCTCATACAACAGGGATTCACCCCTCCACTTT CASSYNRDSPLHF
NA TRBJ1-2 TRBV29-1 NA TGCAGCGTTGCTAACTATGGCTACACCTTC CSVANYGYTF
few TRBJ2-7 TRBV29-1 NA TGCAGCGTTGTCCCTGCTGGCAGCTCCTACGAGCAGTACTTC CSVVPAGSSYEQYF
NA TRBJ1-2 TRBV6-5 TRBD1 TGTGCCAGCAGTTCGAGAGGACAGGGGCTTGGCTACACCTTC CASSSRGQGLGYTF
NA TRBJ1-4 TRBV12-5 NA TGTGCTAGTGGTTCCGCTCGGGGCTCTGAAAAACTGTTTTTT CASGSARGSEKLFF
once TRBJ1-1 TRBV27 NA TGTGCCAGCAGTTTATCCCCTCTCAGTATGACTGAAGCTTTCTTT CASSLSPLSMTEAFF
NA TRBJ2-6 TRBV9 NA TGTGCCAGCAGCGTAGGCTCGACCGGGAGATTGCCTTCTGGGGCCAACGTCCTGACTTTC CASSVGSTGRLPSGANVLTF
NA TRBJ2-3 TRBV2 TRBD2 TGTGCCAGCAGCCTTAGCGGGATAGCAGATACGCAGTATTTT CASSLSGIADTQYF
NA TRBJ2-3 TRBV27 NA TGTGCCAGCAGTTTAAACCGGGGGTTCACAGATACGCAGTATTTT CASSLNRGFTDTQYF
NA TRBJ1-1 TRBV29-1 NA TGCAGCGTTGTGGGGGAAGGTTCGGCGAACACTGAAGCTTTCTTT CSVVGEGSANTEAFF
once TRBJ1-6 TRBV30 NA TGTGCCTGGAGTGTGGTACCTCAAAATTCACCCCTCCACTTT CAWSVVPQNSPLHF
NA TRBJ2-1 TRBV29-1 TRBD2 TGCAGCGTCACCCCCCCTAGCGGGGGATACAATGAGCAGTTCTTC CSVTPPSGGYNEQFF
NA TRBJ1-6 TRBV6-5 NA TGTGCCAGCAGCCACAGGGTAGATTCACCCCTCCACTTT CASSHRVDSPLHF
few TRBJ2-3 TRBV29-1 NA TGCAGCGTTGGCCAGGGTCGGGGAGATACGCAGTATTTT CSVGQGRGDTQYF
NA TRBJ2-2 TRBV5-1 TRBD1 TGCGCCAGCAGCGTTCCGGGACAGGGTAACACCGGGGAGCTGTTTTTT CASSVPGQGNTGELFF
NA TRBJ1-2 TRBV30 NA TGTGCCTGGAGTGTGGGCCCTTCGAACCTCAACTATGGCTACACCTTC CAWSVGPSNLNYGYTF
NA TRBJ1-2 TRBV29-1 NA TGCAGCGTTGTGGGACACCCTAACTATGGCTACACCTTC CSVVGHPNYGYTF
NA TRBJ2-5 TRBV5-4 TRBD2 TGTGCCAGCAGCTTGATAGCGGGGGGCCAAGAGACCCAGTACTTC CASSLIAGGQETQYF
NA TRBJ1-6 TRBV7-9 NA TGTGCCAGCAGCCCAGGTACGGGTCCCCTCCACTTT CASSPGTGPLHF
NA TRBJ1-6 TRBV30 NA TGTGCCTGGAGTGTTGTCTATAATTCACCCCTCCACTTT CAWSVVYNSPLHF
NA TRBJ2-5 TRBV15 NA TGTGCCACCAGCAGACGACTATCCGAGACCCAGTACTTC CATSRRLSETQYF
NA TRBJ2-3 TRBV30 TRBD1 TGTGCCTGGAGTAGGACAGGGATTGGCACAGATACGCAGTATTTT CAWSRTGIGTDTQYF
few TRBJ1-2 TRBV23-1 NA TGCGCCAGCAGGCCGGACCTAACCATGGCGTATGGCTACACCTTC CASRPDLTMAYGYTF